These 10 T cell receptor beta chains share one sample of origin, sequenced in a study of blood T cell repertoires in COVID-19 (dated by TCRdb to between 2020 and 2021). The library relied on the immunoSEQ multiplex PCR assay. The table comes from immuneACCESS by way of TCRdb, which keeps in-frame sequences with V and J called. Part of the clones is missing from these tables; in studies checked, under half for an unresolved V gene and the rest for unknown reasons. This sample is represented by approximately 220,000 clones; about 88% of them were singletons. Around 2.6% of the sample belongs to the ten largest clones. The sample taken for sequencing was PBMCs or T cells enriched from blood (not recorded which). These receptors were taken from a woman in her 30s who had recovered from COVID-19.

The gene calls are TRBV7-8 and TRBJ1-5; 8 bases are a match to TRBD1. CDR3 length: 15 amino acids. V trimming: 5 bases; J trimming: 4 bases; junction bases outside the gene matches: 7. The germline V gene has CDR1 SGHVS and CDR2 FQNEAQ. CDR3 nucleotide sequence: TGTGCCAGCAGCCTCCACCGGACAGGGAATCAGCCCCAGCATTTT. Its protein is CASSLHRTGNQPQHF.

The chain joins TRBV2 to TRBJ1-5; 7 positions agree with TRBD1. Germline lookup yields CDR1 SNHLY and CDR2 FYNNEI. The J segment lost 4 bases and the V segment lost 5 bases, leaving 2 bases of the junction unmatched. This CDR3 contains 13 residues. CDR3 sequence reads: CASSNRGNQPQHF. The CDR3 nucleotides are TGTGCCAGCAGTAACAGGGGAAATCAGCCCCAGCATTTT.

The chain uses TRBV2 and TRBJ2-4; D might be TRBD1 (6 bases). CDR1 is SNHLY, CDR2 FYNNEI, per germline. V lost 6 bases to trimming and J lost 6 bases, with 18 bases between them. The CDR3 has 15 amino acids. CDR3 DNA sequence: TGTGCCAGCAGCTTCAAGACAGGTCCCTTAAACATTCAGTACTTC. Translation: CASSFKTGPLNIQYF.

V gene TRBV25-1 combines with J gene TRBJ2-7, with 7 bases fitting TRBD1. The trim removed 6 bases at V and 2 bases at J, leaving 10 bases unmatched. This CDR3 contains 15 residues. Germline lookup yields CDR1 MGHDK and CDR2 SYGVNS. The chain's CDR3 is CASSPWGQSAYEQYF. CDR3 sequence (DNA): TGTGCCAGCAGCCCCTGGGGACAGTCTGCCTACGAGCAGTACTTC.

The chain combines TRBV7-9 with TRBJ2-7, with D possibly matching TRBD1 (6 bases). The V and J ends lost 5 bases and 7 bases respectively, with 12 bases between them. The germline CDR1 and CDR2 sequences are SEHNR and FQNEAQ (reference sequence). The CDR3 extends over 12 amino acids. The CDR3 here is CASSKTGKEQYF. As DNA, the CDR3 is TGTGCCAGCAGCAAAACAGGGAAGGAGCAGTACTTC. Filled out from reference TRBV7-9 and TRBJ2-7, the complete variable domain reads DTGVSQNPRHKITKRGQNVTFRCDPISEHNRLYWYRQTLGQGPEFLTYFQNEAQLEKSRLLSDRFSAERPKGSFSTLEIQRTEQGDSAMYLCASSKTGKEQYFGPGTRLTVT.

This chain connects TRBV27 to TRBJ2-1; 7 nucleotides agree with TRBD1. V trimming: 5 bases; J trimming: 4 bases; junction bases outside the gene matches: 2. CDR3 length: 13 residues. Germline CDR1 reads MNHEY; CDR2 reads SMNVEV (reference sequence). The CDR3 bases are TGTGCCAGCAGTGAACAGGGGTACAATGAGCAGTTCTTC. Amino acid sequence: CASSEQGYNEQFF.

The chain uses TRBV10-3 and TRBJ1-5; D is perhaps TRBD1 (5 bases). This CDR3 is 13 amino acids long. V lost 10 bases and J 2 bases, leaving 12 bases between the germline ends. Germline-derived CDR1 and CDR2 are ENHRY and SYGVKD. The CDR3 is CATRGEGNQPQHF. The CDR3 region has the DNA TGTGCCACCCGGGGGGAGGGCAATCAGCCCCAGCATTTT.

The rearrangement joins TRBV7-2 to TRBJ2-5; 10 bases agree with TRBD2. The CDR3 loop spans 16 amino acids. The junction had 7 bases not matched to a gene; V was cut back by 2 bases and J by 4 bases. Germline V gives CDR1 SGHTA, CDR2 FQGNSA. The CDR3 is CASSLRAAGGGETQYF. In DNA form, the CDR3 reads TGTGCCAGCAGCTTAAGGGCAGCGGGGGGGGGAGAGACCCAGTACTTC.

J is TRBJ1-3 and V is TRBV7-9; 7 nucleotides agree with TRBD1. This CDR3 comprises 16 residues. Germline CDR1 and CDR2: SEHNR and FQNEAQ (reference sequence). With V trimmed by 5 bases and J by 1 base, 8 bases remained unmatched. Here the CDR3 reads CASSARDSFSGNTIYF. The CDR3 DNA reads TGTGCCAGCAGCGCAAGGGACAGCTTTTCTGGAAACACCATATATTTT.

J is TRBJ1-1 and V is TRBV6-1, with TRBD1 as a possible D gene (5 bases). Germline CDR1 and CDR2: MNHNS and SASEGT. Trimming cost V 3 bases and J 0 bases, with 14 bases left between them. This CDR3 is built from 16 residues. The chain's CDR3 is CASSEIRGWVNTEAFF. DNA for the CDR3: TGTGCCAGCAGTGAGATAAGGGGTTGGGTGAACACTGAAGCTTTCTTT.